The 3 T cell receptor beta chains below all came from one sample that was sequenced in a study of brain T cells in children with intractable seizures listed by TCRdb under 2021. The library was built by means of the immunoSEQ multiplex PCR assay. TCRdb stores this immuneACCESS table with in-frame sequences only. Part of the clones is absent; in the studies checked, under half of the shortfall reflects unresolved V genes, and no reason is known for the rest. The sample table contains 70,000 to 85,000 clones; only one count was recorded for more than 75% of them. The leading ten clones occupy less than 30% of the sample. The meaning of the sample's time point label: resected brain tissue, or blood drawn just prior to surgery. The sequenced sample was peripheral blood, obtained at surgery. Every receptor here comes from a girl between 2 and 10 years old with Rasmussen encephalitis and intractable seizures.

This clone was seen just once. This chain links TRBV6-6 with TRBJ2-3; TRBD2 matches at 7 bases. This CDR3 is 15 amino acids long. Germline assignment: CDR1 MNHNY and CDR2 SVGAGI (reference sequence). V shed 6 bases and J 0 bases; nucleotides not matched to a gene: 6. The CDR3, as DNA: TGTGCCAGCAGGTACAGCGGGACTAGCACAGATACGCAGTATTTT. It is translated as CASRYSGTSTDTQYF.

The V gene is TRBV7-6, the J gene TRBJ2-1, with D perhaps matching TRBD1 (6 bases). The V and J ends lost 7 bases and 6 bases respectively, with 16 bases between them. The germline gives CDR1 SGHVS, CDR2 FNYEAQ. This CDR3 is 14 amino acids long. CDR3 coding DNA: TGTGCCAGCACCCTTTGGGGGCAGACCAATGAGCAGTTCTTC. It translates to CASTLWGQTNEQFF.

CDR3 sequence (DNA): TGTGCCAGTACCTCTGACGGCGGGGGGGCGGCAGATACGCAGTATTTT. This codes for CASTSDGGGAADTQYF. The chain couples TRBV19 to TRBJ2-3, with TRBD2 identical over 9 bases. This CDR3 is built from 16 residues. In germline, CDR1 is LNHDA, CDR2 SQIVND (reference sequence). V lost 7 bases, J lost 4 bases, and 12 bases stayed unmatched.